This TCR beta chain derives from a study of CD8 T cells in ankylosing spondylitis. General observations from the study: Disease-linked clones, CD8+, were relatively rare in peripheral blood. From matched ankylosing spondylitis synovial fluid, disease-linked clones were reportedly recovered at significantly enriched levels.

Germline CDR1 DFQATT, CDR2 SNEGSKA (reference sequence). This CDR3 contains 15 residues. Germline trimming cut 0 bases from V and 4 bases from J; bases unmatched to any gene: 7. Quantitative 5'-RACE was performed with molecular barcodes, and it yielded the TCR beta libraries. Each CDR3 protein is one row after TCRdb ran MiXCR on the 5' RACE reads. Among a few hundred thousand distinct CDR3 sequences, 20% to 25% were seen once, and the ten largest hold about an eighth. This clonotype came up a few times. The antigen remains unidentified. V and J are TRBV20-1 and TRBJ2-3; 7 bases are a match to TRBD2. Sequenced sample: blood, either unsorted or a sorted T cell fraction (not recorded which). The sequence was obtained from a male donor with ankylosing spondylitis or in good health (not recorded which). The DNA for the CDR3 is TGCAGTGCTAGAGATCGTGGCGGGGGAGCAGATACGCAGTATTTT. This encodes CSARDRGGGADTQYF.